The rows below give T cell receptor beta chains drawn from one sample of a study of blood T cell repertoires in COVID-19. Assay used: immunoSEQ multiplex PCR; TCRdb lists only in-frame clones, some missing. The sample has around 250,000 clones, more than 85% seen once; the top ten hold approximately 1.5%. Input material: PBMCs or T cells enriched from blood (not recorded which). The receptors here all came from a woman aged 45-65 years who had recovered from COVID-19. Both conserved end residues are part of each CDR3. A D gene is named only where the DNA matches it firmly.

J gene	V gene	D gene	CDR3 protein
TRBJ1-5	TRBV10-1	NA	CASRDSYQPQHF
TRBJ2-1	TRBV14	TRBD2	CASSPPRTSETIGGHNEQFF
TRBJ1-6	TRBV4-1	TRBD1	CASSQDLAKRQGARSPLHF
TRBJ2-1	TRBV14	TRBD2	CASSLGLAGHNEQFF
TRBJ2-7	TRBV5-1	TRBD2	CASRQGLGTSGKYEQYF
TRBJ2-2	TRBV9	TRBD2	CASSRTSGNTGELFF
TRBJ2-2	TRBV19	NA	CASSIADTGELFF
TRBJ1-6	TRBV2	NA	CASSRSNDSPLHF
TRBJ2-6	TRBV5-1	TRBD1	CASSLGTGVNVLTF
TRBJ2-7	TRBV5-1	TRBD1	CASSLAMGTGTYEQYF